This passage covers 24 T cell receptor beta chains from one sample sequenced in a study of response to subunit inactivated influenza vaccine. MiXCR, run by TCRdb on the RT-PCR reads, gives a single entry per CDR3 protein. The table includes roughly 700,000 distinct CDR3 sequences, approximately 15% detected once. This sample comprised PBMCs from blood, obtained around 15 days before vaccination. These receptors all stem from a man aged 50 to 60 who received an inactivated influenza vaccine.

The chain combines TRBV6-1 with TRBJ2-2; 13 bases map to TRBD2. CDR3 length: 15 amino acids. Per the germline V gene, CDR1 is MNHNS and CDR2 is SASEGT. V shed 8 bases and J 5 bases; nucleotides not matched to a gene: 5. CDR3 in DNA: TGTGCCAGCCAGATGGGACTAGCGGGAACCGGGGAGCTGTTTTTT. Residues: CASQMGLAGTGELFF.

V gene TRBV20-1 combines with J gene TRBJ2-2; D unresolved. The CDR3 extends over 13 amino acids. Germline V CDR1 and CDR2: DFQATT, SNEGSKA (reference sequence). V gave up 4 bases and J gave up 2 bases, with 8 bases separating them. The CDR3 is CSAKGKNTGELFF. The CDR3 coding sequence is TGCAGTGCTAAAGGGAAAAACACCGGGGAGCTGTTTTTT.

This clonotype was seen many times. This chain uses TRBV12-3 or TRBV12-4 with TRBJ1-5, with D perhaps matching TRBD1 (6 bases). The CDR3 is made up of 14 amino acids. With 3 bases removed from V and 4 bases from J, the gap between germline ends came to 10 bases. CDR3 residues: CASSFGQRNQPQHF. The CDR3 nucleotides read TGTGCCAGCAGTTTCGGACAGAGAAATCAGCCCCAGCATTTT.

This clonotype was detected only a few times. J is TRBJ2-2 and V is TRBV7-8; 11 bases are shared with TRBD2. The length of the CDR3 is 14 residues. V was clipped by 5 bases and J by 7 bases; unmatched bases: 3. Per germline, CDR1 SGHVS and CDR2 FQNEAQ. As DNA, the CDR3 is TGTGCCAGCAGCCGGGGACTAGCGGACGGGGAGCTGTTTTTT. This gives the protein CASSRGLADGELFF.

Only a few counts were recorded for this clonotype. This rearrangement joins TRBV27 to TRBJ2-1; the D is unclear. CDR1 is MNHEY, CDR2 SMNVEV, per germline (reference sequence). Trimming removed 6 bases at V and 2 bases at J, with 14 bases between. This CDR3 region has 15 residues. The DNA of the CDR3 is TGTGCCAGCAGACAAGGGCCCGCGACCTACAATGAGCAGTTCTTC. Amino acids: CASRQGPATYNEQFF.

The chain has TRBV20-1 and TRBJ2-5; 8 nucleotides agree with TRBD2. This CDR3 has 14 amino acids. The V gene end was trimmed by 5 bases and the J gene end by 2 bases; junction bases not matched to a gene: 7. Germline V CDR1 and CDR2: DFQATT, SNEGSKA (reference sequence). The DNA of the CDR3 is TGCAGTGCTTCCCGGACTAGCCTTCAAGAGACCCAGTACTTC. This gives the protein CSASRTSLQETQYF.

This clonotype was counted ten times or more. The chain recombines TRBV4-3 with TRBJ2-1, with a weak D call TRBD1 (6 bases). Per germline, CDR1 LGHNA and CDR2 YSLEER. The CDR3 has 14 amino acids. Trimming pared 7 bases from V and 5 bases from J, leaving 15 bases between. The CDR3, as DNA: TGCGCCAGCACCCAGGGGCCTCCTCACAATGAGCAGTTCTTC. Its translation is CASTQGPPHNEQFF.

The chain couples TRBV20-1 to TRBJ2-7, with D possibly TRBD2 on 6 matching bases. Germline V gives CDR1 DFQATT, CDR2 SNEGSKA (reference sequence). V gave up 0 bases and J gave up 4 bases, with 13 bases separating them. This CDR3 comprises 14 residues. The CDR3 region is CSARDRSGIYEQYF. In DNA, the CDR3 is TGCAGTGCTAGAGACCGTAGCGGAATTTACGAGCAGTACTTC.

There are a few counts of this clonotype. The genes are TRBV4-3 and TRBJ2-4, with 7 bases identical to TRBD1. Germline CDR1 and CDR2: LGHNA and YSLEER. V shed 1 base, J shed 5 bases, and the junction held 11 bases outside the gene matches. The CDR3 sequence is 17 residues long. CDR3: CASSQGPDRAQENIQYF. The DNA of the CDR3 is TGCGCCAGCAGCCAAGGACCAGACAGGGCCCAAGAAAACATTCAGTACTTC.

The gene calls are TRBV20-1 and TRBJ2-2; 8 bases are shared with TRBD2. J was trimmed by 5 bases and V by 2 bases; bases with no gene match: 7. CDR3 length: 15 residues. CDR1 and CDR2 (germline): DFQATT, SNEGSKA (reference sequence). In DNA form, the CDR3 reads TGCAGTGCTAGAACTGGGACTAGTTATACCGGGGAGCTGTTTTTT. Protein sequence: CSARTGTSYTGELFF.

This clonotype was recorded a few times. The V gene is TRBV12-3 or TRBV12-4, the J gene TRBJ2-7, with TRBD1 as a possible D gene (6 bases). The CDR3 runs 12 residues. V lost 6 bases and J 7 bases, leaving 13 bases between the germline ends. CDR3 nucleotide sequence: TGTGCCAGCAGAACACAGGGAGAAGAGCAGTACTTC. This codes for CASRTQGEEQYF.

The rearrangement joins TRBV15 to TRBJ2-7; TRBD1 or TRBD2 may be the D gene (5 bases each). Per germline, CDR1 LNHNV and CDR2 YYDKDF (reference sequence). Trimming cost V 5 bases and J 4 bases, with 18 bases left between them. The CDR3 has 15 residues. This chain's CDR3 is CATSWGRGSNYEQYF. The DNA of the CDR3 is TGTGCCACCAGCTGGGGCCGGGGCAGTAATTACGAGCAGTACTTC.

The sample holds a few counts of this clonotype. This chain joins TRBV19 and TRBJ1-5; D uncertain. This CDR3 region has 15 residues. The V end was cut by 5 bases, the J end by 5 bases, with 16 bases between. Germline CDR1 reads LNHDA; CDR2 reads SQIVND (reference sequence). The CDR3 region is CASSQARFNDQPQHF. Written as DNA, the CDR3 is TGTGCCAGTAGTCAAGCCCGATTTAATGATCAGCCCCAGCATTTT. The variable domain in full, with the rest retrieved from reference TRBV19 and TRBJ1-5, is DGGITQSPKYLFRKEGQNVTLSCEQNLNHDAMYWYRQDPGQGLRLIYYSQIVNDFQKGDIAEGYSVSREKKESFPLTVTSAQKNPTAFYLCASSQARFNDQPQHFGDGTRLSIL.

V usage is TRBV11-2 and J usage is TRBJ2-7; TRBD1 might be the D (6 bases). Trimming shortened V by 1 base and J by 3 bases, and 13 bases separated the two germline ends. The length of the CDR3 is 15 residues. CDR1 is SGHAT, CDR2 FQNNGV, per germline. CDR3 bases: TGTGCCAGCAGCTTAGCTGGGGGCATCGGCTACGAGCAGTACTTC. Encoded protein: CASSLAGGIGYEQYF. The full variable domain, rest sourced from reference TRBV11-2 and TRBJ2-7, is EAGVAQSPRYKIIEKRQSVAFWCNPISGHATLYWYQQILGQGPKLLIQFQNNGVVDDSQLPKDRFSAERLKGVDSTLKIQPAKLEDSAVYLCASSLAGGIGYEQYFGPGTRLTVT.

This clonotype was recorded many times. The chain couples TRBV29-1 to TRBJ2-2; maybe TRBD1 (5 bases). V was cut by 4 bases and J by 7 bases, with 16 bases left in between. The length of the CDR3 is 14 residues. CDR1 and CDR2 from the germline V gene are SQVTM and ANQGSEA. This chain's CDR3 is CSVASQGPHGELFF. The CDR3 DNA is TGCAGCGTTGCTTCCCAGGGCCCACACGGGGAGCTGTTTTTT.

In DNA, the CDR3 is TGTGCCAGCAGTTTAACCCCGTTAGCGCTTAATGAGCAGTTCTTC. It specifies CASSLTPLALNEQFF. The V call is TRBV28, the J call TRBJ2-1, with TRBD2 as a possible D gene (5 bases). Trimming removed 2 bases from V and 7 bases from J, with 15 bases in between. Germline V gives CDR1 MDHEN, CDR2 SYDVKM. CDR3 length: 15 amino acids.

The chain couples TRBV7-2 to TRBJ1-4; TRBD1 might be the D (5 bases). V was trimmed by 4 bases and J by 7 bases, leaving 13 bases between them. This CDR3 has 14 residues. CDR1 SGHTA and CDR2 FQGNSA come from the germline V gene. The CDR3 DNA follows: TGTGCCAGCAGCTCGGGGCTGGTGGGTGAAAAACTGTTTTTT. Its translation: CASSSGLVGEKLFF.

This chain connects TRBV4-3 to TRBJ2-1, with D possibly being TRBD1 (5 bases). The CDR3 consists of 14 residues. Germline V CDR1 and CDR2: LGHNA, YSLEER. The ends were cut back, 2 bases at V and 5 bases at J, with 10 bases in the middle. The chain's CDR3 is CASSQTARDNEQFF. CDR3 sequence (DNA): TGCGCCAGCAGCCAAACCGCCAGGGACAATGAGCAGTTCTTC.

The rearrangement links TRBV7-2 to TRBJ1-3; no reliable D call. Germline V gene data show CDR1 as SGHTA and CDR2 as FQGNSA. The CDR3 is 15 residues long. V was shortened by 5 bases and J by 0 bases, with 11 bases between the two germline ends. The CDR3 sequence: CASSLYYGSGNTIYF. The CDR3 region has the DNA TGTGCCAGCAGCCTATACTACGGCTCTGGAAACACCATATATTTT.

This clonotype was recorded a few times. CDR3 in amino acids: CATSALVGSYNEQFF. The CDR3 bases are TGTGCCACCAGTGCCCTGGTTGGCTCCTACAATGAGCAGTTCTTC. This chain links TRBV24-1 with TRBJ2-1; D is ambiguous. The CDR3 runs to 15 residues. V gave up 5 bases and J gave up 0 bases, with 10 bases separating them. The V gene's germline CDR1 is KGHDR and CDR2 SFDVKD.

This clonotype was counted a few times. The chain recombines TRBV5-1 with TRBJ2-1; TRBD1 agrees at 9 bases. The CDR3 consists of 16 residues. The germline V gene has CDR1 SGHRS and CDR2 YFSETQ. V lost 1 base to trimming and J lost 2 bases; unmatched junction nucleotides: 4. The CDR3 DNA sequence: TGCGCCAGCAGCTTGACAGGACAGGGGACCTACAATGAGCAGTTCTTC. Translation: CASSLTGQGTYNEQFF.

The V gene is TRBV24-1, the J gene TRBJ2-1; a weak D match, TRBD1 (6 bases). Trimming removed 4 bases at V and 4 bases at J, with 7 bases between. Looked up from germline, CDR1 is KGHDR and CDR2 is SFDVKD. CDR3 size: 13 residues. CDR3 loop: CATSETGYNEQFF. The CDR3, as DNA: TGTGCCACCAGTGAAACAGGGTACAATGAGCAGTTCTTC.

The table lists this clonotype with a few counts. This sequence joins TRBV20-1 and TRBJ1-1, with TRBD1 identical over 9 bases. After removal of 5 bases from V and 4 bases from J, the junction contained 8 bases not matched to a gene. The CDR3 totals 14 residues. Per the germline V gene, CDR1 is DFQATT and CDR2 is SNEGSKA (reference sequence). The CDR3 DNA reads TGCAGTGCTCCAGGGGGGACAGGGATCACTGAAGCTTTCTTT. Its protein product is CSAPGGTGITEAFF.

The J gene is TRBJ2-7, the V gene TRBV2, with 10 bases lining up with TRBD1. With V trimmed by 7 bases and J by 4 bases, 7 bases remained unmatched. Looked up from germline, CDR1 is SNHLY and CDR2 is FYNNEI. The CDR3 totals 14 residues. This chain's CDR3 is CASNTGTGEYEQYF. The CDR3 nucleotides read TGTGCCAGCAACACCGGGACAGGGGAATACGAGCAGTACTTC.